The 4 T cell receptor beta chains listed next were all sequenced from one sample in a study of a mutant IDH1 vaccine in newly diagnosed glioma. These receptors' antigens are unknown. Time point indicated: week 5, during vaccination. Every vaccination contained 300 ug of the mutant IDH1 20-mer peptide and was paired with topical imiquimod. Repertoires were generated with immunoSEQ multiplex PCR, while TCRdb's copy carries only in-frame clones and drops some. The sample has around 56,000 clones, about 80% seen once. Sequenced here: PBMCs, sampled from a glioma patient whose treatment included an IDH1 peptide vaccine. These receptor sequences come from a young woman with glioma. Some clones in this sample may be carry-over from other donors' samples.

The V call is TRBV19, the J call TRBJ1-5, with TRBD1 matching over 9 bases. CDR1 and CDR2 from the germline V gene are LNHDA and SQIVND (reference sequence). CDR3 length equals 20 residues. V lost 5 bases and J lost 0; bases outside the gene matches: 17. CDR3 loop: CASSHLGQGMNEYSNQPQHF. DNA for the CDR3: TGTGCCAGTAGTCACCTGGGACAGGGAATGAACGAATATAGCAATCAGCCCCAGCATTTT.

There are a few counts of this clone. V usage is TRBV19 and J usage is TRBJ1-2; D call uncertain. Trimming cost V 6 bases and J 1 base, with 12 bases left between them. This CDR3 is 14 amino acids long. Germline CDR1 and CDR2: LNHDA and SQIVND (reference sequence). The CDR3 region is CASSGDGVNYGYTF. The DNA for the CDR3 is TGTGCCAGTAGCGGAGACGGGGTTAACTATGGCTACACCTTC.

The chain links TRBV5-1 to TRBJ2-1; TRBD2 aligns across 7 bases. The J segment lost 9 bases and the V segment lost 0 bases, leaving 6 bases of the junction unmatched. Germline CDR1 is SGHRS and CDR2 is YFSETQ. CDR3 length: 14 residues. The CDR3 region is CASSLELALGEQFF. CDR3 DNA sequence: TGCGCCAGCAGCTTGGAACTAGCGCTGGGTGAGCAGTTCTTC. Full variable domain (outside the CDR3, taken from reference TRBV5-1 and TRBJ2-1): KAGVTQTPRYLIKTRGQQVTLSCSPISGHRSVSWYQQTPGQGLQFLFEYFSETQRNKGNFPGRFSGRQFSNSRSEMNVSTLELGDSALYLCASSLELALGEQFFGPGTRLTVL.

The rearrangement uses TRBV29-1 and TRBJ2-7, with 11 nucleotides matching TRBD1. Germline CDR1 is SQVTM and CDR2 is ANQGSEA. V gave up 6 bases and J gave up 0 bases; unmatched junction bases: 1. This CDR3 region has 13 residues. CDR3 sequence reads: CSVGQGVSYEQYF. CDR3 in DNA: TGCAGCGTGGGACAGGGGGTCTCCTACGAGCAGTACTTC.